This is a list of T cell receptor beta chains from one sample in a study of shared clonotypes between healthy human individuals. TCRdb's table, derived via immunoSEQ multiplex PCR, lists solely in-frame clones and lacks some. The data contain a few million clones, 93% of them seen just once; the ten biggest clones take up 0.39%. Sequences were obtained from naive CD4+ T cells from PBMCs. The source of these receptors is a man younger than 35 in good health. Some clones in this sample may be carry-over from other donors' samples. CDR3s include the opening cysteine and the closing phenylalanine or tryptophan. The D gene is left open where the match is weak. Some rows have no size entry. The others give once, few or many, or a class for an expanded clone.

cdr3_length	clone_size	v_call	j_call	d_call	cdr3_nt	cdr3_aa
14	NA	TRBV11-2	TRBJ1-3	NA	TGTGCCAGCAGCTTAACGGGGCCTGGAAACACCATATATTTT	CASSLTGPGNTIYF
15	NA	TRBV25-1	TRBJ1-6	TRBD1	TGTGCCAGCAGTGAAAAGGGGCAGGGGGACTCACCCCTCCACTTT	CASSEKGQGDSPLHF
14	NA	TRBV27	TRBJ2-5	NA	TGTGCCAGCAGTTTATCGGGGTTTGGGGAGACCCAGTACTTC	CASSLSGFGETQYF
18	NA	TRBV27	TRBJ2-7	TRBD1	TGTGCCAGCAGTTTATTTTCAGGGGGAGACGGTATTTCCTACGAGCAGTACTTC	CASSLFSGGDGISYEQYF
14	NA	TRBV6-5	TRBJ2-7	TRBD1	TGTGCCAGCAGTCCCCGGGACAGGACCTACGAGCAGTACTTC	CASSPRDRTYEQYF
14	NA	TRBV2	TRBJ1-5	TRBD1	TGTGCCAGCAGCCAGGACAGGGGTGATCAGCCCCAGCATTTT	CASSQDRGDQPQHF
15	NA	TRBV5-1	TRBJ2-7	TRBD2	TGCGCCAGCAGCTTGGACGGGAGGCCTCCCTACGAGCAGTACTTC	CASSLDGRPPYEQYF
14	NA	TRBV25-1	TRBJ2-1	NA	TGTGCCAGCAGTGAAGGCGGCCGCCGGAATGAGCAGTTCTTC	CASSEGGRRNEQFF
16	NA	TRBV18	TRBJ2-1	TRBD1	TGTGCCAGCTCCCCTACCGGGACAGGGACCTACAATGAGCAGTTCTTC	CASSPTGTGTYNEQFF
13	few	TRBV2	TRBJ1-1	NA	TGTGCCAGCAGTGCCCTCGGGAACACTGAAGCTTTCTTT	CASSALGNTEAFF
16	NA	TRBV5-4	TRBJ1-2	NA	TGTGCCAGCAGCCTGGTTTACAGGGAAAAAGACTATGGCTACACCTTC	CASSLVYREKDYGYTF
11	NA	TRBV25-1	TRBJ2-7	TRBD1	TGTGCCAGCCGGACAGGGTACGAGCAGTACTTC	CASRTGYEQYF
15	once	TRBV28	TRBJ2-1	NA	TGTGCCAGCATCCCCGGGGTAGCGGCTTACAATGAGCAGTTCTTC	CASIPGVAAYNEQFF
15	NA	TRBV28	TRBJ2-2	NA	TGTGCCAGCAGTTTCCAGGGCGCGAACACCGGGGAGCTGTTTTTT	CASSFQGANTGELFF
13	NA	TRBV6-5	TRBJ1-3	TRBD1	TGTGCCAGCTCCGGGACAGGAGGAAACACCATATATTTT	CASSGTGGNTIYF
15	NA	TRBV9	TRBJ2-1	NA	TGTGCCAGCAGCGTAGAGGGAGCCTCCTACAATGAGCAGTTCTTC	CASSVEGASYNEQFF
13	NA	TRBV5-4	TRBJ2-5	NA	TGTGCCAGCAGCTTGGGGGGTGTGGAGACCCAGTACTTC	CASSLGGVETQYF
15	NA	TRBV7-2	TRBJ2-2	NA	TGTGCCAGCAGCTTAGGGGGTAGGAACACCGGGGAGCTGTTTTTT	CASSLGGRNTGELFF
12	NA	TRBV27	TRBJ1-2	NA	TGTGCCAGCAGCCACAACCTATATGGCTACACCTTC	CASSHNLYGYTF
13	NA	TRBV6-1	TRBJ1-3	NA	TGTGCCAGCAGTGATACAGCTGGAAACACCATATATTTT	CASSDTAGNTIYF